A single sample is the source of the 7 T cell receptor beta chains below, sequenced in a study of technical replicates of blood from a handful of donors (dated by TCRdb to the late 2010s). The library was produced with the immunoSEQ multiplex PCR assay. TCRdb obtained this table from immuneACCESS and retained in-frame rearrangements with V and J assigned. These tables miss some clones; where compared with another copy, unresolved V genes account for less than half of the shortfall, and the remainder is unexplained. The sample table records about 88,000 clones; around 90% of these occur just once. The leading ten clones occupy under 0.3% of the sample. Sequenced input: T cells isolated from PBMCs. The receptors derive from a human donor in good health.

This chain links TRBV20-1 with TRBJ2-5; no clear D gene. Germline CDR1 is DFQATT and CDR2 is SNEGSKA (reference sequence). V was cut by 6 bases and J by 1 base, with 3 bases left in between. The CDR3 has 10 amino acids. As DNA, the CDR3 is TGCAGTGCCCTCCAAGAGACCCAGTACTTC. Residues: CSALQETQYF.

The genes are TRBV6-5 and TRBJ2-1; TRBD2 aligns across 7 bases. Germline V lookup: CDR1 MNHEY, CDR2 SVGAGI. The V gene end was trimmed by 0 bases and the J gene end by 8 bases; junction bases not matched to a gene: 7. CDR3 length: 15 amino acids. CDR3 loop: CASSYSGGNDHEQFF. The DNA of the CDR3 is TGTGCCAGCAGTTACTCGGGAGGGAACGACCATGAGCAGTTCTTC.

This chain uses TRBV6-1 with TRBJ2-3, with 15 bases that match TRBD2. CDR3 length: 18 residues. V was clipped by 4 bases and J by 2 bases; unmatched bases: 7. CDR1 is MNHNS, CDR2 SASEGT, per germline. CDR3 amino acids: CASSVRGLAGGYTDTQYF. The CDR3 bases are TGTGCCAGCAGTGTTCGGGGACTAGCGGGGGGTTACACAGATACGCAGTATTTT.

This rearrangement joins TRBV15 to TRBJ1-5, with a weak D call TRBD1 (5 bases). Germline lookup yields CDR1 LNHNV and CDR2 YYDKDF (reference sequence). Trimming took 1 base from V and 3 from J, leaving 13 bases between them. The CDR3 consists of 16 residues. Written as DNA, the CDR3 is TGTGCCACCAGCAGAGGGATTCAGGGTCACAATCAGCCCCAGCATTTT. Protein sequence: CATSRGIQGHNQPQHF.

V and J are TRBV18 and TRBJ1-1, with D perhaps matching TRBD1 (5 bases). CDR3 length: 14 residues. V lost 2 bases, J lost 7 bases, and 14 bases lay in between. Germline-derived CDR1 and CDR2 are KGHSH and LQKENI. This CDR3 reads CASSPNRFVGEAFF. The CDR3 DNA follows: TGTGCCAGCTCACCAAACAGGTTTGTGGGTGAAGCTTTCTTT.

This chain joins TRBV6-6 and TRBJ1-2; no definite D call. The V end was cut by 5 bases, the J end by 6 bases, with 13 bases between. Germline CDR1 is MNHNY and CDR2 is SVGAGI (reference sequence). This CDR3 is 13 amino acids long. CDR3 protein: CASSAHGRDGYTF. The CDR3 DNA is TGTGCCAGCAGTGCCCATGGGAGAGATGGCTACACCTTC.

This chain connects TRBV28 to TRBJ2-3; 7 bases are a match to TRBD2. CDR3 length: 15 residues. In germline, CDR1 is MDHEN, CDR2 SYDVKM. J gave up 2 bases and V 5 bases, and 7 bases lay outside the gene matches. The CDR3 nucleotides read TGTGCCAGCAGTGGGGAGGGAGGGAACACAGATACGCAGTATTTT. It encodes CASSGEGGNTDTQYF.